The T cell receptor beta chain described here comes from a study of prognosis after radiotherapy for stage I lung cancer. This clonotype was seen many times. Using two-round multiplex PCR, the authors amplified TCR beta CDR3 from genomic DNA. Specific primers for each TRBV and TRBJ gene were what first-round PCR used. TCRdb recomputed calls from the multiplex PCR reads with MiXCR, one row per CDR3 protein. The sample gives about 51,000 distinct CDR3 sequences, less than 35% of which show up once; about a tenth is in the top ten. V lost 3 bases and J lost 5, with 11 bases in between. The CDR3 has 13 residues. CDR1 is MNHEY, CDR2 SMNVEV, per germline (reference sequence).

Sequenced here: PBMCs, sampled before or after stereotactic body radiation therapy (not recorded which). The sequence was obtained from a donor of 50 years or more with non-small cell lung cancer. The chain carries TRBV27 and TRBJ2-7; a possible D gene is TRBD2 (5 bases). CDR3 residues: CASSFRENHEQYF. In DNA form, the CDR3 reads TGTGCCAGCAGTTTCCGGGAAAACCACGAGCAGTACTTC.